The 19 T cell receptor beta chains in this list originate from one sample, sequenced in a study of T cell responses to AZD1222 COVID-19 vaccine. TCRdb keeps only in-frame clones here, not all; method: immunoSEQ multiplex PCR. This sample has about 120,000 clones; roughly 87% occur once, and the top ten carry around 3%. Sample: peripheral blood, taken on day 0 of AZD1222 vaccination. These receptors were taken from an adult in good health.

This clone was found once. The rearrangement uses TRBV5-1 and TRBJ2-7; D is ambiguous. V was cut by 0 bases and J by 4 bases, with 11 bases left in between. This CDR3 is built from 14 residues. Looked up from germline, CDR1 is SGHRS and CDR2 is YFSETQ. This CDR3 reads CASSLDPQHYEQYF. CDR3 DNA sequence: TGCGCCAGCAGCTTGGATCCCCAGCATTACGAGCAGTACTTC.

The chain joins TRBV12-3 or TRBV12-4 to TRBJ1-2; 7 nucleotides line up with TRBD1. The CDR3 sequence is 13 residues long. V lost 6 bases, J lost 1 base, and 2 bases stayed unmatched. In nucleotides, the CDR3 is TGTGCCAGCAGACAGGGGCATAACTATGGCTACACCTTC. Translated: CASRQGHNYGYTF.

This rearrangement joins TRBV28 to TRBJ1-2; D unresolved. Trimming shortened V by 11 bases and J by 1 base, and 11 bases separated the two germline ends. The germline CDR1 and CDR2 sequences are MDHEN and SYDVKM. CDR3 length: 12 amino acids. For the CDR3, the DNA is TGTGCCTATCGAAAGGGTAACTATGGCTACACCTTC. This translates into CAYRKGNYGYTF.

The chain carries TRBV14 and TRBJ1-1, with a tentative D call TRBD1 (5 bases). Germline loops: CDR1 SGHDN, CDR2 FVKESK. V was pared by 1 base and J by 4 bases, with 13 bases between. The CDR3 is made up of 15 amino acids. The CDR3 reads CASSQGKGGTTEAFF. As DNA, the CDR3 is TGTGCCAGCAGCCAAGGAAAAGGAGGGACCACTGAAGCTTTCTTT.

The J gene is TRBJ2-7, the V gene TRBV10-3, with unresolved D. Germline V gives CDR1 ENHRY, CDR2 SYGVKD. The CDR3 length is 14 residues. V dropped 2 bases and J dropped 2 bases, with 10 bases sitting between them. The CDR3 is CAISETGLTYEQYF. The CDR3 region has the DNA TGTGCCATCAGTGAGACTGGTTTAACCTACGAGCAGTACTTC.

This chain connects TRBV7-3 to TRBJ1-1; D might be TRBD1 (6 bases). Germline V gene data show CDR1 as SGHTA and CDR2 as FQGTGA. The CDR3 runs to 15 residues. V gave up 0 bases and J gave up 4 bases, with 12 bases separating them. In nucleotides, the CDR3 is TGTGCCAGCAGCTTAACCGCAGGACAGAGCACTGAAGCTTTCTTT. Amino acid sequence: CASSLTAGQSTEAFF.

The chain is built from TRBV15 and TRBJ1-3; TRBD1 aligns across 7 bases. V lost 3 bases, J lost 1 base, and 9 bases stayed unmatched. CDR1 is LNHNV and CDR2 is YYDKDF in the germline V gene (reference sequence). This CDR3 has 17 residues. CDR3 in DNA: TGTGCCACCAGCAGCCTGGAGACAGGGACTTCTGGAAACACCATATATTTT. Its protein is CATSSLETGTSGNTIYF.

This clone appeared a single time. The chain employs TRBV7-6 and TRBJ1-6; TRBD1 might be the D (5 bases). In germline, CDR1 is SGHVS, CDR2 FNYEAQ. The CDR3 spans 16 residues. Trimming stripped 1 base from V and 7 bases from J, with 14 bases between. The chain's CDR3 is CASSLGPQGVNSPLHF. CDR3 nucleotides: TGTGCCAGCAGCTTAGGACCGCAAGGGGTGAATTCACCCCTCCACTTT.

V usage is TRBV7-9 and J usage is TRBJ1-4; 8 nucleotides agree with TRBD1. CDR1 is SEHNR, CDR2 FQNEAQ, per germline (reference sequence). The CDR3 is 16 residues long. V was clipped by 5 bases and J by 10 bases; unmatched bases: 15. The CDR3 protein is CASSPSSGQGLGKLFF. CDR3 sequence (DNA): TGTGCCAGCAGCCCCTCGTCCGGACAGGGTTTGGGAAAACTGTTTTTT. The entire variable domain, with the rest obtained from reference TRBV7-9 and TRBJ1-4, is as follows: DTGVSQNPRHKITKRGQNVTFRCDPISEHNRLYWYRQTLGQGPEFLTYFQNEAQLEKSRLLSDRFSAERPKGSFSTLEIQRTEQGDSAMYLCASSPSSGQGLGKLFFGSGTQLSVL.

The rearrangement uses TRBV30 and TRBJ2-5; D could derive from TRBD1 or TRBD2 (6 bases each). Germline V gives CDR1 GTSNPN, CDR2 SVGIG (reference sequence). Trimming pared 3 bases from V and 2 bases from J, leaving 13 bases between. The CDR3 has 14 amino acids. Here the CDR3 DNA reads TGTGCCTGGAGGCCACGGGGGCCTCAAGAGACCCAGTACTTC. This encodes CAWRPRGPQETQYF.

This sequence joins TRBV28 and TRBJ1-1; D not certain. CDR1 is MDHEN and CDR2 is SYDVKM in the germline V gene. CDR3 length equals 12 residues. V was shortened by 8 bases and J by 7 bases, with 14 bases between the two germline ends. CDR3 in DNA: TGTGCCAGCCGAACCATCATAGGTGAAGCTTTCTTT. It is translated as CASRTIIGEAFF.

The rearrangement joins TRBV4-3 to TRBJ1-5; no definite D call. Germline V gene sequence: CDR1 LGHNA, CDR2 YSLEER. Trimming pared 1 base from V and 6 bases from J, leaving 10 bases between. The CDR3 loop spans 14 amino acids. The CDR3: CASSQGLGGQPQHF. CDR3 coding DNA: TGCGCCAGCAGCCAAGGATTAGGAGGTCAGCCCCAGCATTTT.

This chain links TRBV10-1 with TRBJ2-5; 7 nucleotides line up with TRBD1. Germline V lookup: CDR1 WNHNN, CDR2 SYGVQD (reference sequence). V gave up 2 bases and J gave up 5 bases; unmatched junction bases: 5. This CDR3 has 14 residues. The CDR3 is CASSEGNRGETQYF. DNA for the CDR3: TGCGCCAGCAGTGAGGGGAACAGGGGCGAGACCCAGTACTTC.

This chain connects TRBV6-2 or TRBV6-3 to TRBJ1-5; D is ambiguous. The germline V gene has CDR1 MNHEY and CDR2 SVGEGT. CDR3 length: 15 amino acids. Deletions cut 0 bases from V and 0 bases from J, with 6 bases between. CDR3: CASSYSQLSNQPQHF. The CDR3 region has the DNA TGTGCCAGCAGTTACTCGCAGCTTAGCAATCAGCCCCAGCATTTT.

The chain carries TRBV3-1 (or the pseudogene TRBV3-2) and TRBJ1-6; tentative D call: TRBD1 (6 bases). The V end was cut by 1 base, the J end by 8 bases, with 21 bases between. The CDR3 runs to 18 residues. Germline V gives CDR1 LGHDT, CDR2 YNNKEL (reference sequence). The DNA for the CDR3 is TGTGCCAGCAGCCAAGCGCGAGTGACAGGTACCGGGTATTCACCCCTCCACTTT. It yields the protein CASSQARVTGTGYSPLHF.

The chain carries TRBV6-5 and TRBJ1-1, with unresolved D. Germline V gene sequence: CDR1 MNHEY, CDR2 SVGAGI. The CDR3 spans 15 residues. Between the trimmed V and J ends, which lost 7 bases and 0 bases, there was a span of 15 bases. CDR3 in amino acids: CASILGRNMNTEAFF. CDR3 sequence (DNA): TGTGCCAGCATCCTAGGCCGGAACATGAACACTGAAGCTTTCTTT.

This chain uses TRBV10-3 with TRBJ1-5, with D unresolved. CDR1 and CDR2 (germline): ENHRY, SYGVKD. The CDR3 totals 14 residues. The germline V and J ends were trimmed by 3 bases and 3 bases, with 9 bases remaining between them. The CDR3 coding sequence is TGTGCCATCAGTGATTCTCCCTCCAATCAGCCCCAGCATTTT. Its translation is CAISDSPSNQPQHF.

The chain carries TRBV7-9 and TRBJ2-3; D gene uncertain. Trimming removed 1 base from V and 2 bases from J, with 4 bases in between. Germline CDR1 SEHNR, CDR2 FQNEAQ (reference sequence). The CDR3 totals 13 residues. The CDR3 nucleotides read TGTGCCAGCAGCTTAGACGTCACAGATACGCAGTATTTT. Encoded protein: CASSLDVTDTQYF.

V is TRBV4-1 and J is TRBJ2-5; D may be TRBD2 (6 bases). Germline CDR1 MGHRA, CDR2 YSYEKL. The CDR3 covers 16 residues. The germline V and J ends were trimmed by 1 base and 2 bases, with 14 bases remaining between them. CDR3 DNA sequence: TGCGCCAGCAGCCAAGCTCCCGGCGCGGGACAAGAGACCCAGTACTTC. This translates into CASSQAPGAGQETQYF.